The 21 T cell receptor beta chains below were found in one sample sequenced in a study of CD4+ T cells in melanoma. Sequencing was performed with immunoSEQ multiplex PCR; in TCRdb, only in-frame clones are kept and a portion is missing. The table lists over 45,000 clones, roughly three quarters of them singletons. The specimen was tumor tissue. These receptors came from a human donor with melanoma.

This clone was counted a single time. The chain links TRBV4-2 to TRBJ1-2, with D unclear. CDR1 LGHNA and CDR2 YNFKEQ come from the germline V gene. The ends were cut back, 1 base at V and 7 bases at J, with 16 bases in the middle. The CDR3 totals 15 residues. Here the CDR3 reads CASSQGDMVEGGYTF. The CDR3 region has the DNA TGTGCCAGCAGCCAAGGGGATATGGTGGAGGGTGGCTACACCTTC.

The chain carries TRBV29-1 and TRBJ1-3; D is unresolved. In germline, CDR1 is SQVTM, CDR2 ANQGSEA. The CDR3 totals 12 residues. Between the trimmed V and J ends, which lost 8 bases and 2 bases, there was a span of 10 bases. CDR3 residues: CSTWGPGNTIYF. CDR3 nucleotides: TGCAGCACTTGGGGTCCTGGAAACACCATATATTTT.

This clone was seen a few times. The V gene is TRBV10-3, the J gene TRBJ2-2; tentative D call: TRBD1 (6 bases). The CDR3 is 14 amino acids. The V and J ends lost 3 bases and 11 bases respectively, with 16 bases between them. Per the germline V gene, CDR1 is ENHRY and CDR2 is SYGVKD. CDR3 coding DNA: TGTGCCATCAGTGATCGGGACACGTCAAGCGAGCTGTTTTTT. Translation gives CAISDRDTSSELFF.

The V and J genes are TRBV7-2 and TRBJ1-2, with D possibly being TRBD1 (5 bases). Trimming removed 3 bases at V and 6 bases at J, with 11 bases between. The germline V gene encodes CDR1 SGHTA and CDR2 FQGNSA. This CDR3 comprises 13 residues. CDR3 nucleotide sequence: TGTGCCAGCAGCTTGGGACGATTCAATGGCTACACCTTC. Translation gives CASSLGRFNGYTF.

The sample holds a few counts of this clone. The chain uses TRBV29-1 and TRBJ2-5, with 7 bases identical to TRBD1. The length of the CDR3 is 14 residues. V lost 4 bases and J lost 5; bases outside the gene matches: 10. Germline loops: CDR1 SQVTM, CDR2 ANQGSEA. The CDR3 DNA sequence: TGCAGCGTTGTTAGGGGCTCCAGGGGGGAGACCCAGTACTTC. Translating it yields CSVVRGSRGETQYF.

By sample share, this clone is medium-sized. Different DNA sequences within this sample yield the same CDR3. This chain connects TRBV30 to TRBJ2-7; a weak D match, TRBD1 (6 bases). CDR1 and CDR2 (germline): GTSNPN, SVGIG (reference sequence). Trimming pared 4 bases from V and 1 base from J, leaving 8 bases between. The CDR3 contains 12 residues. The CDR3 DNA is TGTGCCTGGACAGGGGCTTCCTACGAGCAGTACTTC. It encodes CAWTGASYEQYF.

This chain joins TRBV7-3 and TRBJ1-5; a weak D match, TRBD1 (5 bases). V lost 2 bases to trimming and J lost 0 bases, with 20 bases between them. The CDR3 runs 19 residues. CDR1 SGHTA and CDR2 FQGTGA come from the germline V gene. CDR3 protein: CASSLLRQGWGYSNQPQHF. The CDR3 bases are TGTGCCAGCAGCTTACTAAGGCAGGGCTGGGGATATAGCAATCAGCCCCAGCATTTT.

The J gene is TRBJ2-2, the V gene TRBV18, with D perhaps matching TRBD1 or TRBD2 (5 bases each). Germline V gene sequence: CDR1 KGHSH, CDR2 LQKENI. The CDR3 length is 13 residues. Trimming removed 6 bases at V and 2 bases at J, with 7 bases between. CDR3 nucleotides: TGTGCCAGCTCGGGACCCAACACCGGGGAGCTGTTTTTT. Amino acids: CASSGPNTGELFF.

The gene calls are TRBV7-9 and TRBJ2-7; maybe TRBD2 (6 bases). Trimming left V 5 bases short and J 2 bases short, with 16 bases between. The CDR3 covers 15 residues. Germline CDR1 and CDR2: SEHNR and FQNEAQ (reference sequence). Written as DNA, the CDR3 is TGTGCCAGCAGCCCCCGGCGGGGAGGCGCCTACGAGCAGTACTTC. Translating gives CASSPRRGGAYEQYF.

This chain links TRBV28 with TRBJ1-5; D is undetermined. Germline-derived CDR1 and CDR2 are MDHEN and SYDVKM. V lost 6 bases and J lost 3, with 18 bases in between. This CDR3 is 16 amino acids long. CDR3 DNA: TGTGCCAGCAGCCCCACCGTGAGCTGGTACAATCAGCCCCAGCATTTT. It encodes CASSPTVSWYNQPQHF. The whole variable domain, filled in from reference TRBV28 and TRBJ1-5, reads DVKVTQSSRYLVKRTGEKVFLECVQDMDHENMFWYRQDPGLGLRLIYFSYDVKMKEKGDIPEGYSVSREKKERFSLILESASTNQTSMYLCASSPTVSWYNQPQHFGDGTRLSIL.

This clone has just a few counts. The chain has TRBV4-3 and TRBJ2-5; D is perhaps TRBD2 (5 bases). The CDR3 is made up of 17 amino acids. Germline V gives CDR1 LGHNA, CDR2 YSLEER. As DNA, the CDR3 is TGCGCTCTATTAAACGGATCGGGGTGGACGTCTCAAGAGACCCAGTACTTC. It is translated as CALLNGSGWTSQETQYF.

The genes are TRBV19 and TRBJ1-2; 7 nucleotides align to TRBD1. Germline V gene data show CDR1 as LNHDA and CDR2 as SQIVND (reference sequence). J lost 2 bases, V lost 6 bases, and 3 bases had no gene match. The CDR3 is 13 amino acids. Here the CDR3 reads CASRLQGNYGYTF. The DNA of the CDR3 is TGTGCCAGTAGGCTACAGGGGAACTATGGCTACACCTTC.

The chain joins TRBV4-2 to TRBJ1-1; D is uncertain. Germline CDR1 is LGHNA and CDR2 is YNFKEQ. V lost 0 bases and J lost 2, with 10 bases in between. The CDR3 extends over 15 amino acids. The CDR3 sequence: CASSQDLGKNTEAFF. The CDR3 nucleotides read TGTGCCAGCAGCCAAGATCTGGGGAAAAACACTGAAGCTTTCTTT.

The chain carries TRBV9 and TRBJ2-3; D is perhaps TRBD2 (7 bases). This CDR3 region has 15 residues. V lost 0 bases to trimming and J lost 4 bases, with 12 bases between them. Germline V CDR1 and CDR2: SGDLS, YYNGEE. The CDR3 bases are TGTGCCAGCAGCGTAGGGGGGGGCCTGGCAGATACGCAGTATTTT. Protein sequence: CASSVGGGLADTQYF.

There are a few counts of this clone. The chain links TRBV7-9 to TRBJ1-5, with D perhaps matching TRBD1 (6 bases). Germline V lookup: CDR1 SEHNR, CDR2 FQNEAQ (reference sequence). The V and J ends lost 5 bases and 8 bases respectively, with 13 bases between them. The CDR3 has 13 amino acids. CDR3 nucleotides: TGTGCCAGCAGCATACAGGGTGATGAGCCCCAGCATTTT. Translation gives CASSIQGDEPQHF.

This chain uses TRBV2 with TRBJ2-1, with TRBD1 matching over 9 bases. Germline lookup yields CDR1 SNHLY and CDR2 FYNNEI. V dropped 7 bases and J dropped 7; count of bases not matched to a gene: 5. The CDR3 runs 13 residues. The CDR3 bases are TGTGCCAGCACATGGGACAGGGTAAATGAGCAGTTCTTC. This codes for CASTWDRVNEQFF.

This clone appeared a few times. At one end the junction does not follow the germline gene, possibly because of a read error. The chain links TRBV7-7 to TRBJ1-2; 11 positions match TRBD1. CDR1 SSHAT and CDR2 FNYEAQ come from the germline V gene (reference sequence). This CDR3 comprises 15 residues. The CDR3 here is CASSCPGQGEGGYTF. As DNA, the CDR3 is TGTGCTAGCAGCTGTCCGGGACAGGGGGAGGGTGGCTACACCTTC.

This clone has more than one count but fewer than ten. The chain has TRBV7-9 and TRBJ2-7; the D is unclear. The V and J ends lost 5 bases and 4 bases respectively, with 9 bases between them. This CDR3 is 12 amino acids long. Germline CDR1 is SEHNR and CDR2 is FQNEAQ (reference sequence). CDR3 in amino acids: CASSPSAYEQYF. CDR3 in DNA: TGTGCCAGCAGCCCTTCGGCTTACGAGCAGTACTTC. The whole variable domain, remainder taken from reference TRBV7-9 and TRBJ2-7, is DTGVSQNPRHKITKRGQNVTFRCDPISEHNRLYWYRQTLGQGPEFLTYFQNEAQLEKSRLLSDRFSAERPKGSFSTLEIQRTEQGDSAMYLCASSPSAYEQYFGPGTRLTVT.

The gene calls are TRBV18 and TRBJ1-1; D gene ambiguous. V was shortened by 5 bases and J by 1 base, with 5 bases between the two germline ends. The CDR3 has 12 residues. CDR1 and CDR2 (germline): KGHSH, LQKENI. DNA for the CDR3: TGTGCCAGCTCAAAGTCGAACACTGAAGCTTTCTTT. Its translation: CASSKSNTEAFF. Full variable domain (remainder filled in from reference TRBV18 and TRBJ1-1): NAGVMQNPRHLVRRRGQEARLRCSPMKGHSHVYWYRQLPEEGLKFMVYLQKENIIDESGMPKERFSAEFPKEGPSILRIQQVVRGDSAAYFCASSKSNTEAFFGQGTRLTVV.

The rearrangement uses TRBV28 and TRBJ2-2, with D perhaps matching TRBD1 (6 bases). V gave up 4 bases and J gave up 5 bases, with 23 bases separating them. This CDR3 comprises 18 residues. Germline CDR1 MDHEN, CDR2 SYDVKM. In DNA, the CDR3 is TGTGCCAGCAGTTCGCCATTTTACAGGGATAGGAGAACCGGGGAGCTGTTTTTT. Its protein is CASSSPFYRDRRTGELFF.

A single count supports this clone. The rearrangement joins TRBV19 to TRBJ2-7, with 9 nucleotides matching TRBD1. V gave up 9 bases and J gave up 3 bases; unmatched junction bases: 9. The germline V gene encodes CDR1 LNHDA and CDR2 SQIVND (reference sequence). The CDR3 contains 14 residues. CDR3 nucleotide sequence: TGTGCCAGGTCTTCCGGGACAGGGTACTACGAGCAGTACTTC. Its protein is CARSSGTGYYEQYF. Complete variable domain (other parts from reference TRBV19 and TRBJ2-7): DGGITQSPKYLFRKEGQNVTLSCEQNLNHDAMYWYRQDPGQGLRLIYYSQIVNDFQKGDIAEGYSVSREKKESFPLTVTSAQKNPTAFYLCARSSGTGYYEQYFGPGTRLTVT.